The clone carrying this T cell receptor beta chain was picked up many times. The target antigen is unknown. V lost 1 base and J 4 bases, leaving 6 bases between the germline ends. Looked up from germline, CDR1 is DFQATT and CDR2 is SNEGSKA (reference sequence). The CDR3 is made up of 12 amino acids. PBMCs stored at -80 C, 2 million in total, were the source of the unsorted libraries. This specimen comes from a study of neurological immune-mediated disorders. Whole-study results and caveats: The phylogenetic placement of 18 of 34 multiple sclerosis patients' repertoires in one related-CDR3 cluster constitutes a possible signature. No CDR3 amino acid sequences were shared by expanded clones across subjects, suggesting private repertoires in all groups.

TCRdb ran MiXCR on the 5' RACE reads and lists one entry per CDR3 protein. This table has 55,000 to 80,000 distinct CDR3 sequences, around 4.7% appearing once. Sequenced material: PBMCs. This receptor was taken from a woman between 50 and 59 years old with multiple sclerosis. This rearrangement joins TRBV20-1 to TRBJ2-3; D not certain. The CDR3 protein is CSARGPADTQYF. The CDR3 DNA reads TGCAGTGCTAGAGGGCCTGCAGATACGCAGTATTTT.